Detailed here is one T cell receptor beta chain. This clone was found many times. This clone's antigen is unknown. It has no much larger one-base neighbor in the sample; base qualities were not kept. The same CDR3 is also encoded by other DNA sequences in this sample. The entry originates in a study of shared clonotypes between healthy human individuals (dated by TCRdb to about 2020). General notes on the study: A few men and two women, aged 18 to 49 years, made up the cohort. Libraries were prepared and TCR repertoires were sequenced by different laboratories using diverse techniques, in order to increase sequencing depth and limit assay-specific biases. For each donor, CD4 naive and CD4 memory were each run on three plates, CD8 naive on two plates, and CD8 memory on one plate. To estimate repertoire size and how much clonotype sharing occurs between individuals, the study deeply sequenced the blood TCR repertoires of several healthy adults. Leukapheresis yielded between about 0.9 and 8.9 billion PBMCs per donor.

Using the deep immunoSEQ assay, TCR CDR3 regions were amplified from genomic DNA by multiplex PCR. Extracted genomic DNA from each cell subset was spread evenly across all wells of several immunoSEQ 96-well plates, with each plate serving as a replicate. Each replicate PCR for sorted subsets received about 220 ng genomic DNA, equal to some 32,000 T cell genomes. Purified libraries were quantified with a Qubit 3.0 fluorometer, sized on a Bioanalyzer 2100, and re-quantified with the KAPA Library Quantification kit. A separate single-read 150-cycle Illumina NextSeq 550 flow cell was used to sequence each immunoSEQ 96-well plate. In the original analysis: Because only junctional sequences without quality scores were contained in the immunoSEQ output, filtering matching that applied to full-length reads could not be performed. To assign V/J genes and CDR3, sequences were annotated against IMGT germline references using PyIR, a Python wrapper for IgBLAST v1.9. Any read was removed if the V/J assignment was weak (E-value above 1e-6), the CDR3 was missing, or the read contained stop codons, out-of-frame junctions, or ambiguous translated residues. A V3J clonotype was defined by an identical inferred V gene, J gene, and CDR3 amino acid sequence. The percentage overlap between two repertoires was calculated by dividing the number of shared unique clonotypes by the size of the smaller repertoire. Three approaches were used to assess repertoire richness: RTK rarefaction, the Chao1 estimator, and Recon v2.1 estimates of unobserved clonotypes. For all TCRbeta clonotypes obtained by the gDNA method from a few donors, generation probabilities were computed with OLGA. This immuneACCESS table, as held by TCRdb, lists in-frame sequences with V and J called but not all clones. Of the missing ones, under half trace to an unresolved V gene in checked studies; the others have no known cause. The V and J calls and clone size are taken from that table; D and trimming were inferred from the DNA. In this sample the table shows 550,000 to 700,000 clones, roughly 72% of which occur a single time. Roughly 2% of the sample goes to the ten largest clones.

The paper as a whole reports these results and caveats: Pairwise subsampling indicated that sequencing depth was expected to affect the degree of clonotype sharing among donors. Sampling was restricted to blood, and TCR repertoires in tissue are likely to differ from TCR repertoires in blood. Compared with non-shared clonotypes, the clonotypes found in all four sorted-subset donors had higher generation probabilities. Naive subsets generally had larger estimated clonotype richness than memory subsets. The small number of donors limited the genetic and exposure-history diversity represented. Rarefaction of sorted-subset datasets indicated incomplete sequencing despite the large sequencing depth. When a few donors were compared, the shared fraction of clonotypes was about 5.4% for naive CD4, over 3% for naive CD8, 2% to 2.5% for memory CD4, and about 0.36% for memory CD8.

From the germline V gene, CDR1 is SGHRS and CDR2 is YFSETQ. The CDR3 contains 14 residues, cysteine and phenylalanine counted. Only the CDR3 DNA is retained, 42 bases long and in frame from the first base. Cut back by 4 bases and 3 bases, the V and J ends lie 11 bases apart. The donors were healthy, HIV-negative adults who had no recently reported acute infections or vaccinations. Every donor was a Caucasian adult residing in Nashville, Tennessee, USA. CD4+ T cells were enriched by magnetic negative selection; naive cells were then positively selected on CD45RA, and the negative fraction formed the memory subset. After blood collection by leukapheresis, PBMCs were isolated using Ficoll-Histopaque density gradient centrifugation and then cryopreserved in the vapor phase of liquid nitrogen. Analytical flow cytometry was used to check the purity and quantity of every magnetically sorted T cell population. From each sorted fraction, genomic DNA was isolated and quantified by UV absorbance on a Nanodrop 2000c.

Recombination connected TRBV5-1 to TRBJ1-3, with TRBD1 tentatively as D gene (5 bases match). Material for sequencing was memory CD4+ T cells sorted from blood. Explained via the paper, the cell subset or site label denotes: CD45RA-negative fraction. The sequence was collected from a woman in her 30s in good health. The bases are TGCGCCAGCAGCCCGGGGACGGATGGAAACACCATATATTTT. This translates into CASSPGTDGNTIYF.